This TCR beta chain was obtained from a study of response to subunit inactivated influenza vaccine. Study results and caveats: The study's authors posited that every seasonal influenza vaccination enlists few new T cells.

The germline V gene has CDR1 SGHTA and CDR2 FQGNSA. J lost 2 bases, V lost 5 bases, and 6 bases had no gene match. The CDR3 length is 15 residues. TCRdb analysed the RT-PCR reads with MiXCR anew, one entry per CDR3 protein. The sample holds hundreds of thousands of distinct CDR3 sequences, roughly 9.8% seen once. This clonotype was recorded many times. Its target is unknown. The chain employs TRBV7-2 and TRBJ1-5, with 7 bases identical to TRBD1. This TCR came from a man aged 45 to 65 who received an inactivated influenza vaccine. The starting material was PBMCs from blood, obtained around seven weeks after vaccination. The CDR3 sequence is CASSPQGLGNQPQHF. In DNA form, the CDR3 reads TGTGCCAGCAGCCCACAGGGGCTTGGCAATCAGCCCCAGCATTTT.